A single sample is the source of the 27 T cell receptor beta chains below, sequenced in a study of T cells in Graves' hyperthyroidism and ophthalmopathy. Amplification of TCR beta CDR3 regions used RNA as the template. Researchers ran a first-round RT-PCR on the TCR CDR3 using the HTBI primer set. One entry per CDR3 protein results from TCRdb running MiXCR on the multiplex PCR reads. The sample consists of nearly 600,000 distinct CDR3 sequences, about 15% of them appearing once. Sequenced input: blood. The receptors stem from a woman aged 25 to 45 with Graves' hyperthyroidism that later progressed to Graves' ophthalmopathy.

This clonotype was recorded at least ten times. The chain joins TRBV6-1 to TRBJ2-7; the D is unclear. The V end was cut by 6 bases, the J end by 0 bases, with 18 bases between. The CDR3 contains 16 residues. CDR1 and CDR2 (germline): MNHNS, SASEGT. The CDR3 DNA is TGTGCCAGCAGACTTCGGCCCCCCGGCAGCTCCTACGAGCAGTACTTC. This codes for CASRLRPPGSSYEQYF.

This clonotype was counted at least ten times. This chain links TRBV27 with TRBJ2-7, with TRBD2 matching 8 bases. V lost 6 bases and J lost 1; bases outside the gene matches: 2. Per the germline V gene, CDR1 is MNHEY and CDR2 is SMNVEV (reference sequence). The CDR3 extends over 13 amino acids. The DNA for the CDR3 is TGTGCCAGCAGACTAGCGGTTTCCTACGAGCAGTACTTC. This sequence encodes CASRLAVSYEQYF.

This clonotype was seen more than once but under ten times. The CDR3 bases are TGTGCCACCAGCGGGAGAAAGTACAATGAGCAGTTCTTC. Translating gives CATSGRKYNEQFF. The chain has TRBV24-1 and TRBJ2-1, with D possibly TRBD2 on 6 matching bases. Germline lookup yields CDR1 KGHDR and CDR2 SFDVKD. The CDR3 sequence is 13 residues long. Trimming removed 7 bases from V and 4 bases from J, with 10 bases in between.

This clonotype came up many times. The chain links TRBV7-9 to TRBJ2-4; D not resolved. Deletions cut 7 bases from V and 0 bases from J, with 7 bases between. From germline, CDR1 is SEHNR and CDR2 FQNEAQ (reference sequence). The CDR3 contains 13 residues. The CDR3 bases are TGTGCCAGCACAGAATTAGCCAAAAACATTCAGTACTTC. The encoded protein is CASTELAKNIQYF.

This clonotype came up many times. The chain employs TRBV3-1 and TRBJ2-1; TRBD2 agrees at 8 bases. This CDR3 is built from 16 residues. Germline CDR1 reads LGHDT; CDR2 reads YNNKEL (reference sequence). The ends lost 5 bases at V and 3 bases at J; junction bases unmatched: 9. CDR3 sequence (DNA): TGTGCCAGCAGCGCAAGGGGAGCGGGAGTCTACAATGAGCAGTTCTTC. This encodes CASSARGAGVYNEQFF.

This clonotype has ten or more counts. The chain uses TRBV5-1 and TRBJ2-1; D uncertain. V gave up 4 bases and J gave up 4 bases, with 12 bases separating them. Germline CDR1 reads SGHRS; CDR2 reads YFSETQ. The CDR3 spans 14 residues. The CDR3 coding sequence is TGCGCCAGCAGCAATGATCCACCATACAATGAGCAGTTCTTC. It translates to CASSNDPPYNEQFF. The full variable domain, rest sourced from reference TRBV5-1 and TRBJ2-1, is KAGVTQTPRYLIKTRGQQVTLSCSPISGHRSVSWYQQTPGQGLQFLFEYFSETQRNKGNFPGRFSGRQFSNSRSEMNVSTLELGDSALYLCASSNDPPYNEQFFGPGTRLTVL.

V gene TRBV6-2 or TRBV6-3 combines with J gene TRBJ2-1; weak D call: TRBD2 (5 bases). The V end lost 4 bases, the J end lost 0 bases, and 22 bases lay between the germline ends. Germline-derived CDR1 and CDR2 are MNHEY and SVGEGT. The CDR3 is 19 amino acids. CDR3 bases: TGTGCCAGCAGTTCGTCCATGGGAGCGGCTACCAGCTCCTACAATGAGCAGTTCTTC. Translating gives CASSSSMGAATSSYNEQFF.

The gene calls are TRBV12-3 or TRBV12-4 and TRBJ1-4; no clear D. V lost 0 bases and J lost 7, with 6 bases in between. The CDR3 is made up of 13 amino acids. The DNA of the CDR3 is TGTGCCAGCAGTTTAGCCCTGAGTGAAAAACTGTTTTTT. This encodes CASSLALSEKLFF.

This clonotype was recorded at least ten times. The chain is built from TRBV3-1 and TRBJ1-4, with D possibly matching TRBD1 (5 bases). The germline V gene encodes CDR1 LGHDT and CDR2 YNNKEL (reference sequence). This CDR3 is 16 amino acids long. V was trimmed by 1 base and J by 0 bases, leaving 9 bases between them. The CDR3 nucleotides read TGTGCCAGCAGCCAAGCGACAGATTCAACTAATGAAAAACTGTTTTTT. Protein sequence: CASSQATDSTNEKLFF.

This clonotype was observed at least ten times. This chain connects TRBV7-9 to TRBJ2-6; D is possibly TRBD1 or TRBD2 (5 bases each). Germline V gene lookup returns CDR1 SEHNR and CDR2 FQNEAQ (reference sequence). V lost 5 bases and J lost 4, with 27 bases in between. The CDR3 has 20 amino acids. Written as DNA, the CDR3 is TGTGCCAGCAGCCAACAGAAGGGGTCGGGGCACTTCACCGGGGCCAACGTCCTGACTTTC. It is translated as CASSQQKGSGHFTGANVLTF.

This clonotype was detected a few times. The chain employs TRBV27 and TRBJ2-1; D gene ambiguous. Germline V CDR1 and CDR2: MNHEY, SMNVEV (reference sequence). This CDR3 spans 14 amino acids. V was shortened by 0 bases and J by 4 bases, with 7 bases between the two germline ends. CDR3 bases: TGTGCCAGCAGTTTATCGTTCGGATACAATGAGCAGTTCTTC. It is translated as CASSLSFGYNEQFF.

This clonotype was counted between two and nine times. The chain employs TRBV20-1 and TRBJ2-5; D tentatively fits TRBD1 or TRBD2 (5 bases each). V was shortened by 5 bases and J by 2 bases, with 15 bases between the two germline ends. In germline, CDR1 is DFQATT, CDR2 SNEGSKA (reference sequence). The CDR3 covers 14 residues. CDR3 loop: CSAGGSGRQETQYF. The CDR3 bases are TGCAGTGCTGGCGGTTCGGGGCGACAAGAGACCCAGTACTTC.

This clonotype was found a few times. The chain links TRBV18 to TRBJ2-3; D is perhaps TRBD1 (6 bases). In germline, CDR1 is KGHSH, CDR2 LQKENI. Between the trimmed V and J ends, which lost 4 bases and 4 bases, there was a span of 18 bases. This CDR3 is built from 16 residues. The CDR3, as DNA: TGTGCCAGCTCACTATCGGGACAAGACTTTGCAGATACGCAGTATTTT. The encoded protein is CASSLSGQDFADTQYF.

This clonotype was recorded at least ten times. This sequence joins TRBV20-1 and TRBJ2-7; the D call may be TRBD1 or TRBD2 (6 bases each). CDR3 length: 13 residues. Trimming shortened V by 2 bases and J by 5 bases, and 13 bases separated the two germline ends. Germline CDR1 reads DFQATT; CDR2 reads SNEGSKA (reference sequence). In DNA, the CDR3 is TGCAGTGCTAGAACACAGGGCGGGGACGAGCAGTACTTC. Protein sequence: CSARTQGGDEQYF.

The table lists this clonotype with many counts. The V call is TRBV30, the J call TRBJ2-2; the D gene is possibly TRBD1 (6 bases). The CDR3 is 13 amino acids. Trimming stripped 5 bases from V and 6 bases from J, with 13 bases between. The germline gives CDR1 GTSNPN, CDR2 SVGIG (reference sequence). The CDR3 reads CAWSYRDAGELFF. CDR3 DNA: TGTGCCTGGTCTTACAGGGATGCCGGGGAGCTGTTTTTT.

This clonotype was picked up many times. V gene TRBV6-1 combines with J gene TRBJ2-3, with 9 bases lining up with TRBD2. The length of the CDR3 is 12 residues. V lost 7 bases to trimming and J lost 4 bases; unmatched junction nucleotides: 0. The germline gives CDR1 MNHNS, CDR2 SASEGT. The CDR3 DNA reads as TGTGCCAGCACTAGCGGGGCAGATACGCAGTATTTT. As protein: CASTSGADTQYF.

This clonotype has only a few counts. The chain links TRBV5-1 to TRBJ2-1; D uncertain. This CDR3 is 15 amino acids long. The germline V and J ends were trimmed by 4 bases and 9 bases, with 20 bases remaining between them. Germline CDR1 reads SGHRS; CDR2 reads YFSETQ. The CDR3 DNA sequence: TGCGCCAGCAGCGGACCGACTGGAGCCTCGGGTGAGCAGTTCTTC. It specifies CASSGPTGASGEQFF. The variable domain in full, completed from reference TRBV5-1 and TRBJ2-1, reads KAGVTQTPRYLIKTRGQQVTLSCSPISGHRSVSWYQQTPGQGLQFLFEYFSETQRNKGNFPGRFSGRQFSNSRSEMNVSTLELGDSALYLCASSGPTGASGEQFFGPGTRLTVL.

The CDR3 bases are TGTGCCAGCAGCTTAGTGTCAGGAACCACAGATACGCAGTATTTT. The encoded protein is CASSLVSGTTDTQYF. The chain uses TRBV7-9 and TRBJ2-3; no definite D call. The V and J ends lost 1 base and 2 bases respectively, with 10 bases between them. The CDR3 totals 15 residues. CDR1 and CDR2 from the germline V gene are SEHNR and FQNEAQ (reference sequence).

The V call is TRBV18, the J call TRBJ2-1, with no clear D. The length of the CDR3 is 13 residues. Trimming left V 2 bases short and J 8 bases short, with 10 bases between. The germline V gene encodes CDR1 KGHSH and CDR2 LQKENI. CDR3 DNA sequence: TGTGCCAGCTCACCAGGAGATGCTGATGAGCAGTTCTTC. Encoded protein: CASSPGDADEQFF.

This clonotype occurred many times. The V and J genes are TRBV7-9 and TRBJ1-1; TRBD1 might be the D (6 bases). V lost 1 base to trimming and J lost 5 bases, with 14 bases between them. The CDR3 totals 15 residues. From germline, CDR1 is SEHNR and CDR2 FQNEAQ (reference sequence). This CDR3 is CASSLVRGLGTEAFF. The CDR3 nucleotides read TGTGCCAGCAGCTTAGTCCGGGGGCTGGGGACTGAAGCTTTCTTT.

This clonotype has a count of ten or more. The chain has TRBV7-2 and TRBJ1-5, with D hard to call. Per the germline V gene, CDR1 is SGHTA and CDR2 is FQGNSA. The CDR3 loop spans 15 amino acids. Trimming removed 1 base from V and 3 bases from J, with 10 bases in between. CDR3 DNA sequence: TGTGCCAGCAGCTTAGAGACTTTGGACAATCAGCCCCAGCATTTT. Protein product: CASSLETLDNQPQHF. The full variable domain, its missing parts supplied by reference TRBV7-2 and TRBJ1-5, is GAGVSQSPSNKVTEKGKDVELRCDPISGHTALYWYRQSLGQGLEFLIYFQGNSAPDKSGLPSDRFSAERTGGSVSTLTIQRTQQEDSAVYLCASSLETLDNQPQHFGDGTRLSIL.

Comment on this clonotype: The junction and the germline gene differ at one end; a read error may be behind it. J is TRBJ2-3 and V is TRBV5-4; TRBD1 matches 8 bases. The CDR3 has 17 residues. Germline values: CDR1 SGHNT, CDR2 YYREEE (reference sequence). The CDR3 loop is CASSLETGALSTDRQYF. The CDR3 nucleotides are TGTGCCAGCAGCTTGGAGACAGGGGCACTTTCCACAGATAGGCAGTATTTT.

This clonotype has at least ten counts. This sequence joins TRBV7-2 and TRBJ1-3, with a tentative D call TRBD1 (5 bases). The V end was cut by 1 base, the J end by 7 bases, with 14 bases between. The CDR3 has 15 residues. CDR1 and CDR2 from the germline V gene are SGHTA and FQGNSA. CDR3 in amino acids: CASSLVAGGGNTIYF. The CDR3 DNA is TGTGCCAGCAGCTTAGTAGCTGGGGGGGGTAACACCATATATTTT.

This clonotype was counted a single time. The V gene is TRBV20-1, the J gene TRBJ2-7, with a weak D call TRBD1 (5 bases). Trimming stripped 6 bases from V and 2 bases from J, with 14 bases between. Looked up from germline, CDR1 is DFQATT and CDR2 is SNEGSKA (reference sequence). The CDR3 covers 13 residues. CDR3 loop: CSAALGHAYEQYF. The CDR3 nucleotides are TGCAGTGCCGCGTTGGGGCACGCCTACGAGCAGTACTTC.

This chain joins TRBV30 and TRBJ2-1, with TRBD2 identical over 13 bases. Germline V gene sequence: CDR1 GTSNPN, CDR2 SVGIG (reference sequence). The trim removed 4 bases at V and 5 bases at J, leaving 5 bases unmatched. This CDR3 is built from 15 residues. CDR3 sequence: CAWNRGLAGDNEQFF. The CDR3, as DNA: TGTGCCTGGAATCGAGGACTAGCGGGGGACAATGAGCAGTTCTTC.

This clonotype was recorded at least ten times. The V gene is TRBV2, the J gene TRBJ2-7, with 15 positions matching TRBD2. This CDR3 is built from 14 residues. Trimming took 5 bases from V and 7 from J; bases not matched to a gene: 3. Germline values: CDR1 SNHLY, CDR2 FYNNEI. The CDR3 reads CASSIGTSGREQYF. The CDR3 DNA follows: TGTGCCAGCAGTATCGGGACTAGCGGGAGGGAGCAGTACTTC.

At least ten counts were recorded for this clonotype. V is TRBV11-3 and J is TRBJ2-7; the D is unclear. Deletions cut 2 bases from V and 4 bases from J, with 12 bases between. The CDR3 consists of 14 residues. The germline gives CDR1 SGHNT, CDR2 YENEEA. CDR3 nucleotide sequence: TGTGCCAGCAGCTTAACCGCGGAAGTGTACGAGCAGTACTTC. Protein product: CASSLTAEVYEQYF.